The clone carrying this TCR beta chain has a handful of counts. The antigen is unknown. This record comes from a study of response to subunit inactivated influenza vaccine. Broader study findings: Every seasonal influenza vaccination brings in few new T cells, the authors suggested.

Each CDR3 protein is one row after TCRdb ran MiXCR on the RT-PCR reads. The sample consists of about 500,000 distinct CDR3 sequences, approximately 16% of them appearing once. From germline, CDR1 is SEHNR and CDR2 FQNEAQ (reference sequence). The CDR3 loop spans 15 amino acids. V shed 5 bases and J shed 6 bases, with 16 bases lying between them. The chain links TRBV7-9 to TRBJ1-4; unclear D gene. This specimen consisted of CD4+ T cells sorted from PBMCs, obtained approximately 25 months after vaccination. The receptor was isolated from a man aged 45 to 75 who received an inactivated influenza vaccine. CDR3: CASSIQQARDEKLFF. The CDR3 coding sequence is TGTGCCAGCAGCATTCAGCAAGCTAGGGATGAAAAACTGTTTTTT.